Listed here are 16 T cell receptor beta chains from one sample, sequenced in a study of T cell responses to AZD1222 COVID-19 vaccine. The protocol was immunoSEQ multiplex PCR, while the TCRdb copy is restricted to in-frame clones and leaves out a portion. The table lists about 100,000 clones, just under 90% of them singletons, with roughly 15% in the top ten. Sequenced material: peripheral blood, taken on day 0 of AZD1222 vaccination. Receptor source: an adult in good health.

The chain links TRBV6-5 to TRBJ2-7; 11 bases align to TRBD1. Germline-derived CDR1 and CDR2 are MNHEY and SVGAGI. The CDR3 contains 13 residues. V shed 7 bases, J shed 6 bases, and the junction held 5 bases outside the gene matches. The DNA of the CDR3 is TGTGCCAGCATTCGGGACAGGGGGGGCGAGCAGTACTTC. This gives the protein CASIRDRGGEQYF.

This chain links TRBV3-1 (or the pseudogene TRBV3-2) with TRBJ1-1; no reliable D call. V lost 4 bases and J 8 bases, leaving 14 bases between the germline ends. Germline V gene sequence: CDR1 LGHDT, CDR2 YNNKEL (reference sequence). The length of the CDR3 is 13 residues. CDR3 nucleotide sequence: TGTGCCAGCAGCCCCAATGGGCAGGAGGAAGCTTTCTTT. Its translation is CASSPNGQEEAFF.

The chain uses TRBV5-4 and TRBJ2-1, with TRBD2 matching 9 bases. J lost 2 bases, V lost 4 bases, and 10 bases had no gene match. The CDR3 covers 17 residues. Germline V gene sequence: CDR1 SGHNT, CDR2 YYREEE (reference sequence). The CDR3 nucleotides are TGTGCCAGCAGCAAAACCTCTAGCGGGAAGGCCTACAATGAGCAGTTCTTC. Its protein product is CASSKTSSGKAYNEQFF. The complete variable domain, with remaining parts taken from reference TRBV5-4 and TRBJ2-1, reads ETGVTQSPTHLIKTRGQQVTLRCSSQSGHNTVSWYQQALGQGPQFIFQYYREEENGRGNFPPRFSGLQFPNYSSELNVNALELDDSALYLCASSKTSSGKAYNEQFFGPGTRLTVL.

This clone was picked up one time. The J gene is TRBJ1-1, the V gene TRBV6-5; D is uncertain. The CDR3 is 13 amino acids. Germline V gene sequence: CDR1 MNHEY, CDR2 SVGAGI. Trimming pared 2 bases from V and 0 bases from J, leaving 4 bases between. In DNA, the CDR3 is TGTGCCAGCAGTTACACCATGAACACTGAAGCTTTCTTT. Its protein is CASSYTMNTEAFF.

The chain joins TRBV6-4 to TRBJ1-1, with unresolved D. Trimming left V 5 bases short and J 5 bases short, with 12 bases between. This CDR3 is 13 amino acids long. The germline gives CDR1 MRHNA, CDR2 SNTAGT. CDR3 in amino acids: CASSSTGSTEAFF. CDR3 bases: TGTGCCAGCAGTTCGACCGGGAGTACTGAAGCTTTCTTT.

The V and J genes are TRBV2 and TRBJ2-3; 10 positions match TRBD1. The CDR3 runs 15 residues. Per the germline V gene, CDR1 is SNHLY and CDR2 is FYNNEI. V dropped 11 bases and J dropped 1; count of bases not matched to a gene: 9. The CDR3 region has the DNA TGTGCCTCCCGACAGGGGGCCCCGCGCACAGATACGCAGTATTTT. Encoded protein: CASRQGAPRTDTQYF.

The chain links TRBV2 to TRBJ1-1; D is uncertain. Between the trimmed V and J ends, which lost 4 bases and 0 bases, there was a span of 9 bases. The CDR3 runs 14 residues. CDR1 and CDR2 from the germline V gene are SNHLY and FYNNEI. CDR3 nucleotides: TGTGCCAGCAGTGTTAACCCGCTGAACACTGAAGCTTTCTTT. It is translated as CASSVNPLNTEAFF.

Turning to this clone: Its ends do not fully match the called genes, so a read error is possible. The gene calls are TRBV18 and TRBJ1-6, with 7 positions matching TRBD1. There are 14 residues in the CDR3. Germline V gene lookup returns CDR1 KGHSH and CDR2 LQKENI. Here the CDR3 reads CASSPRQGSSPLHF. The CDR3 region has the DNA TGTGCCAGCTCGCCACGACAGGGAAGCTCACCCCTCCACTTT.

This clone qualifies as medium-sized. The DNA for the CDR3 is TGTGCCTGGAGCCGGGGACGGTATGGCTACACCTTC. Protein: CAWSRGRYGYTF. The chain uses TRBV30 and TRBJ1-2; perhaps TRBD1 as D (5 bases). The CDR3 loop spans 12 amino acids. Trimming took off 3 bases at V and 5 bases at J, with 10 bases between the two ends. Germline lookup yields CDR1 GTSNPN and CDR2 SVGIG (reference sequence). The full variable domain, completed using reference TRBV30 and TRBJ1-2, is SQTIHQWPATLVQPVGSPLSLECTVEGTSNPNLYWYRQAAGRGLQLLFYSVGIGQISSEVPQNLSASRPQDRQFILSSKKLLLSDSGFYLCAWSRGRYGYTFGSGTRLTVV.

The rearrangement joins TRBV5-1 to TRBJ1-3; TRBD1 aligns across 11 bases. Trimming cost V 4 bases and J 11 bases; bases outside gene matches: 5. The CDR3 loop spans 13 amino acids. Per the germline V gene, CDR1 is SGHRS and CDR2 is YFSETQ. In DNA, the CDR3 is TGCGCCAGCAGCGTGGGACAGGGGGACGCCATATATTTT. It translates to CASSVGQGDAIYF. The whole variable domain, filled in from reference TRBV5-1 and TRBJ1-3, reads KAGVTQTPRYLIKTRGQQVTLSCSPISGHRSVSWYQQTPGQGLQFLFEYFSETQRNKGNFPGRFSGRQFSNSRSEMNVSTLELGDSALYLCASSVGQGDAIYFGEGSWLTVV.

The V call is TRBV7-9, the J call TRBJ2-1; D is undetermined. Between the trimmed V and J ends, which lost 3 bases and 6 bases, there was a span of 9 bases. Germline CDR1 SEHNR, CDR2 FQNEAQ (reference sequence). The length of the CDR3 is 13 residues. The CDR3 nucleotides read TGTGCCAGCAGCTTCGGCCTACTCAATGAGCAGTTCTTC. As protein: CASSFGLLNEQFF.

The chain joins TRBV16 to TRBJ1-1; D unresolved. Germline-derived CDR1 and CDR2 are KGHSY and FQNENV. V gave up 0 bases and J gave up 10 bases, with 18 bases separating them. This CDR3 contains 15 residues. The CDR3 DNA reads as TGTGCCAGCAGCCAATCAACCGTACACGGAAGCGGAGCTTTCTTT. It encodes CASSQSTVHGSGAFF.

The rearrangement uses TRBV9 and TRBJ1-1; D gene ambiguous. The CDR3 length is 13 residues. The V and J ends lost 4 bases and 10 bases respectively, with 17 bases between them. Per germline, CDR1 SGDLS and CDR2 YYNGEE. The CDR3 reads CASSPTNEVGAFF. The CDR3 DNA sequence: TGTGCCAGCAGCCCCACGAACGAGGTCGGAGCTTTCTTT.

The rearrangement uses TRBV6-5 and TRBJ1-6; maybe TRBD1 (6 bases). Germline loops: CDR1 MNHEY, CDR2 SVGAGI. V gave up 6 bases and J gave up 9 bases, with 18 bases separating them. The CDR3 is made up of 15 amino acids. In DNA, the CDR3 is TGTGCCAGCAGCAAAGCGGGGGCAGTGAGTTCACCCCTCCACTTT. This translates into CASSKAGAVSSPLHF.

This chain uses TRBV5-4 with TRBJ2-1; 7 nucleotides line up with TRBD2. The CDR3 covers 13 residues. Germline CDR1 SGHNT, CDR2 YYREEE (reference sequence). V gave up 10 bases and J gave up 15 bases; unmatched junction bases: 19. For the CDR3, the DNA is TGTGCCCCCGCGGTAGGCGGGAGCCCTCACCCGTTCTTC. Protein: CAPAVGGSPHPFF.

This chain joins TRBV12-3 or TRBV12-4 and TRBJ2-3; D is perhaps TRBD2 (6 bases). This CDR3 is 13 amino acids long. Trimming shortened V by 9 bases and J by 1 base, and 11 bases separated the two germline ends. The CDR3 loop reads CASRLGGTDTQYF. CDR3 nucleotide sequence: TGTGCCAGTCGACTAGGCGGCACAGATACGCAGTATTTT.